This T cell receptor (beta chain) was observed in a study of CD8 T cells in ankylosing spondylitis. Study-level findings and limits: Researchers report that disease-linked clones proved CD8+ and relatively rare in peripheral blood. Within ankylosing spondylitis blood, a TCR beta motif made up of fewer than ten highly homologous variants appeared to be characteristic.

On this clonotype: Its antigen is unidentified.

TCRdb fed the 5' RACE reads into MiXCR, producing one record per CDR3 protein. The sample records 350,000 or so distinct CDR3 sequences, about 15% being singletons. CDR3 length: 15 amino acids. Between the trimmed V and J ends, which lost 2 bases and 0 bases, there was a span of 12 bases. Germline V gene data show CDR1 as SGHRS and CDR2 as YFSETQ. The sequencing input was blood, either unsorted or a sorted T cell fraction (not recorded which). The sequence came from a male donor with ankylosing spondylitis or in good health (not recorded which). The chain uses TRBV5-1 and TRBJ2-7, with D maybe TRBD1 (5 bases). CDR3 coding DNA: TGCGCCAGCAGCTTAAGTCCAGGGCCCTCCTACGAGCAGTACTTC. It specifies CASSLSPGPSYEQYF.